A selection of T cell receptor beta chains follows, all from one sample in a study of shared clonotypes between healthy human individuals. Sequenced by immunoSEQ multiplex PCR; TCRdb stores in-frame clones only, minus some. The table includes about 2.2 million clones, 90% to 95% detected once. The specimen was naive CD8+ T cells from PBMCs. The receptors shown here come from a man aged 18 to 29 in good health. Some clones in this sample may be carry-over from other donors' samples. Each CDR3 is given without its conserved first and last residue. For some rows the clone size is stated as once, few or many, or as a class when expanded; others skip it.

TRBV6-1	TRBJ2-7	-	ASGYEQY
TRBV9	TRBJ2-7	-	ASSKAGTGASEQY
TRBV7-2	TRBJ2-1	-	ASTPGGLDEQF
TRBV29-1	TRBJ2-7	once	SGGQGTYEQY
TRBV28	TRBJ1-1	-	ASSAPYRDTEAF
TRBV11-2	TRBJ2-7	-	ASSLGRDFYEQY
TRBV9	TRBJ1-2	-	ASSPGDRPYGYT
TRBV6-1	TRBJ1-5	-	ASSAWGLSNQPQH
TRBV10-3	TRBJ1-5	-	AISEAGGQSNQPQH
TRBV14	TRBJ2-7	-	ASTYEQY
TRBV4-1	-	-	ASSQDPDRQFYEQY
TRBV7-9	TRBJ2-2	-	ASSPGQGNTGELF
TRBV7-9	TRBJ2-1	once	ASSLGGPPRDEQF
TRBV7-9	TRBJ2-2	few	ASSLAGANTGELF
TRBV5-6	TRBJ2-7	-	ASSLWTSGSYEQY
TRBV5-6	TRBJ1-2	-	ASSAWTLGGGGYGYT
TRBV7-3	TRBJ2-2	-	ASSSLAGGTGELF
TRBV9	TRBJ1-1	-	ASSAHPGNTEAF
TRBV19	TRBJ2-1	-	ASIVGQGAGEQF
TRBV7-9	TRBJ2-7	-	ASSSGRTSSSYEQY
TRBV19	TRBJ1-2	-	ASSILEGIVYGYT
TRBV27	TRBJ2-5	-	ASSSTANVQETQY
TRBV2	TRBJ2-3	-	ASTRPTDTQY
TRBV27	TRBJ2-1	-	ASSSLSHGGQF
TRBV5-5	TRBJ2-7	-	ASSVDRGYYYEQY
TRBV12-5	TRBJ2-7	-	ASGLGQGFNEQY
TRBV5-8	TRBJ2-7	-	ASSFTGTGVQY
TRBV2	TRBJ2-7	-	ASSEVGGRNEQY
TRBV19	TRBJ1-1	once	ASRQGRTEAF
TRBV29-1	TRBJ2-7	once	SVVGTHYEQY
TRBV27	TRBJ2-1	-	ASSLGQGPYNEQF
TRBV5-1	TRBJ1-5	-	ASPPCSSNEDQPQH
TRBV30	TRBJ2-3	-	AWSPAGLTDTQY
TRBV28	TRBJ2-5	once	ASSFSGGTKETQY
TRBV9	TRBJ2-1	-	ASSVESRNEQF
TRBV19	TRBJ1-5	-	ASSISNSFQPQH
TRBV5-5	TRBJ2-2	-	ASSLSRDTGELF
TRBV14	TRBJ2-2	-	ASSPSGLAGVGELF
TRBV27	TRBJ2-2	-	ASSLDGTGELF
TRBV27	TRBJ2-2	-	ASSTLNTGELF
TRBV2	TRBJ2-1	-	ASSGAGTGGGWTNNEQF
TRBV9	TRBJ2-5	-	ASSSSGIQETQY
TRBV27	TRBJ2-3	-	ASSLGLGSGDTQY
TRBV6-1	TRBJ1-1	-	ASTPRGGTEAF
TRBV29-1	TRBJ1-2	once	SVPGTGGRRYGYT
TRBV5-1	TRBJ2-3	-	ASSFRLAKPDTQY
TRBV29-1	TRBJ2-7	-	SVESGQGYEQY
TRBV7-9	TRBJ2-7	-	ASSFPSSPYEQY
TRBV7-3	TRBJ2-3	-	ASSSSRGTSGSSPDTQY
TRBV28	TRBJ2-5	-	ASRPGLAVWETQY
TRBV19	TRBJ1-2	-	ANQVGFCRDGYT